These 25 T cell receptor beta chains were sequenced from one sample in a study of blood T cells in healthy people across ages. The use of a sample-barcoded 5' primer and a J-beta primer mix characterized a second PCR of about 6 to 12 cycles. Each CDR3 protein gets one entry after TCRdb re-called the 5' RACE reads with MiXCR. Here the sample spans 650,000 to 1,000,000 distinct CDR3 sequences, about 42% being singletons. Sequencing was done on a sample of blood. The receptor set was obtained from a man aged 80 or over in good health.

This clonotype showed up just a few times. This sequence joins TRBV10-3 and TRBJ2-5; 10 bases map to TRBD2. This CDR3 spans 15 amino acids. V lost 6 bases to trimming and J lost 5 bases; unmatched junction nucleotides: 9. Germline assignment: CDR1 ENHRY and CDR2 SYGVKD. The CDR3 nucleotides read TGTGCCATCAGGAGGCTAGCGGGAGAGAGTGAGACCCAGTACTTC. It translates to CAIRRLAGESETQYF.

This clonotype was seen just once. J is TRBJ2-1 and V is TRBV4-3; weak D call: TRBD2 (5 bases). This CDR3 is built from 15 residues. Germline lookup yields CDR1 LGHNA and CDR2 YSLEER. Trimming pared 0 bases from V and 3 bases from J, leaving 9 bases between. The CDR3 region has the DNA TGCGCCAGCAGCCAAGAAGGACTTCACTACAATGAGCAGTTCTTC. This codes for CASSQEGLHYNEQFF.

The V and J genes are TRBV2 and TRBJ2-5, with TRBD1 matching over 9 bases. With V trimmed by 3 bases and J by 1 base, 3 bases remained unmatched. In germline, CDR1 is SNHLY, CDR2 FYNNEI. CDR3 size: 15 residues. The CDR3 bases are TGTGCCAGCAGTGAGGACAGGGGACTCCAAGAGACCCAGTACTTC. Amino acids: CASSEDRGLQETQYF.

The J gene is TRBJ2-1, the V gene TRBV29-1; no clear D gene. The CDR3 extends over 14 amino acids. V shed 1 base and J shed 2 bases, with 9 bases lying between them. Per the germline V gene, CDR1 is SQVTM and CDR2 is ANQGSEA. CDR3 DNA sequence: TGCAGCGTTGAAGTTCCCAGAACCTACAATGAGCAGTTCTTC. Translating it yields CSVEVPRTYNEQFF.

The V gene is TRBV28, the J gene TRBJ2-7; D unresolved. The V and J ends lost 7 bases and 3 bases respectively, with 16 bases between them. CDR3 length: 14 amino acids. CDR1 and CDR2 from the germline V gene are MDHEN and SYDVKM. The CDR3 DNA reads as TGTGCCAGCAAGAATCACGCACGGATCTACGAGCAGTACTTC. Translated: CASKNHARIYEQYF.

The gene calls are TRBV7-9 and TRBJ1-5; no clear D. The CDR3 is 17 residues long. Germline-derived CDR1 and CDR2 are SEHNR and FQNEAQ (reference sequence). V lost 2 bases, J lost 1 base, and 15 bases lay in between. The CDR3 protein is CASSLSIVGESNQPQHF. For the CDR3, the DNA is TGTGCCAGCAGCTTAAGTATTGTCGGGGAAAGCAATCAGCCCCAGCATTTT. The entire variable domain, with the rest obtained from reference TRBV7-9 and TRBJ1-5, is as follows: DTGVSQNPRHKITKRGQNVTFRCDPISEHNRLYWYRQTLGQGPEFLTYFQNEAQLEKSRLLSDRFSAERPKGSFSTLEIQRTEQGDSAMYLCASSLSIVGESNQPQHFGDGTRLSIL.

The V call is TRBV7-6, the J call TRBJ2-5; TRBD2 might be the D (5 bases). CDR1 and CDR2 (germline): SGHVS, FNYEAQ. V was cut by 8 bases and J by 5 bases, with 18 bases left in between. The length of the CDR3 is 14 residues. The CDR3: CASQDPRDGETQYF. CDR3 nucleotide sequence: TGTGCCAGCCAGGACCCCCGGGATGGGGAGACCCAGTACTTC.

The table lists this clonotype with a count of one. J is TRBJ2-5 and V is TRBV20-1; 9 nucleotides line up with TRBD1. CDR3 length: 14 amino acids. Germline V lookup: CDR1 DFQATT, CDR2 SNEGSKA (reference sequence). The V segment lost 6 bases and the J segment 7 bases; nucleotides outside the gene matches: 12. CDR3 sequence reads: CSAIRTGVVGTQYF. CDR3 nucleotides: TGCAGTGCGATACGGACAGGGGTGGTAGGGACCCAGTACTTC.

The chain recombines TRBV5-1 with TRBJ2-5; 11 positions match TRBD2. The germline V gene encodes CDR1 SGHRS and CDR2 YFSETQ. This CDR3 has 15 amino acids. The trim removed 4 bases at V and 5 bases at J, leaving 7 bases unmatched. The DNA of the CDR3 is TGCGCCAGCAGCCAGGAGGGACTAGCGGCTGAGACCCAGTACTTC. Translation gives CASSQEGLAAETQYF. Based on the CDR3 plus reference TRBV5-1 and TRBJ2-5, the full variable domain is KAGVTQTPRYLIKTRGQQVTLSCSPISGHRSVSWYQQTPGQGLQFLFEYFSETQRNKGNFPGRFSGRQFSNSRSEMNVSTLELGDSALYLCASSQEGLAAETQYFGPGTRLLVL.

The genes are TRBV12-3 or TRBV12-4 and TRBJ1-6; no clear D. This CDR3 is built from 14 residues. Between the trimmed V and J ends, which lost 2 bases and 5 bases, there was a span of 7 bases. The CDR3 region is CASSLKRNNSPLHF. CDR3 sequence (DNA): TGTGCCAGCAGTTTAAAACGGAATAATTCACCCCTCCACTTT.

This chain links TRBV7-2 with TRBJ2-7; 9 bases fit TRBD2. The germline V gene has CDR1 SGHTA and CDR2 FQGNSA. This CDR3 contains 18 residues. V was clipped by 1 base and J by 8 bases; unmatched bases: 18. The CDR3 reads CASSLDPRVSGSQKQQYF. The DNA of the CDR3 is TGTGCCAGCAGCTTAGATCCCAGGGTTAGCGGGAGTCAGAAACAGCAGTACTTC.

The chain couples TRBV3-1 to TRBJ1-1; D is undetermined. V dropped 2 bases and J dropped 5 bases, with 9 bases sitting between them. The germline V gene encodes CDR1 LGHDT and CDR2 YNNKEL (reference sequence). CDR3 length: 13 amino acids. Written as DNA, the CDR3 is TGTGCCAGCAGCCAAAAAGAGGGTACTGAAGCTTTCTTT. Amino acid sequence: CASSQKEGTEAFF.

The rearrangement uses TRBV20-1 and TRBJ1-6, with 8 bases aligning to TRBD1. The CDR3 spans 15 residues. After removal of 4 bases from V and 10 bases from J, the junction contained 12 bases not matched to a gene. Germline CDR1 DFQATT, CDR2 SNEGSKA (reference sequence). The chain's CDR3 is CSATMRTGTESPLHF. CDR3 nucleotides: TGCAGTGCTACGATGCGGACAGGGACGGAATCACCCCTCCACTTT.

This clonotype was recorded a few times. The chain employs TRBV24-1 and TRBJ1-5; possible D gene TRBD1, 6 bases. This CDR3 has 12 amino acids. Germline V lookup: CDR1 KGHDR, CDR2 SFDVKD. Trimming left V 4 bases short and J 7 bases short, with 7 bases between. DNA for the CDR3: TGTGCCACCAGTGACCAGGGGCAGCCCCAGCATTTT. It encodes CATSDQGQPQHF.

The chain uses TRBV7-2 and TRBJ2-5, with D maybe TRBD2 (5 bases). Germline CDR1 SGHTA, CDR2 FQGNSA. V lost 5 bases and J lost 0, with 13 bases in between. This CDR3 has 15 amino acids. The CDR3 DNA follows: TGTGCCAGCAGCCTGGAAACTAGTTACCAAGAGACCCAGTACTTC. The encoded protein is CASSLETSYQETQYF.

This clonotype appeared once. Sequence at one end of the junction differs from germline and may be a read error. The chain combines TRBV3-1 with TRBJ1-5, with a possible D match to TRBD1 (6 bases). This CDR3 comprises 15 residues. The germline CDR1 and CDR2 sequences are LGHDT and YNNKEL (reference sequence). CDR3 nucleotides: TGTGCCAGCGGCCAGGGACACTATAGCAATCAGCCCCAGCATTTT. This sequence encodes CASGQGHYSNQPQHF.

The gene calls are TRBV7-2 and TRBJ2-4; D possibly corresponds to TRBD1 (6 bases). Germline CDR1 reads SGHTA; CDR2 reads FQGNSA. Trimming pared 7 bases from V and 6 bases from J, leaving 19 bases between. The CDR3 has 15 residues. The CDR3 bases are TGTGCCAGCAAGGACACGGTTGACAGGAGAAACATTCAGTACTTC. Translation: CASKDTVDRRNIQYF.

The CDR3 protein is CASSPVQGPYEQYF. Written as DNA, the CDR3 is TGTGCCAGCAGCCCCGTCCAGGGACCCTACGAGCAGTACTTC. The chain employs TRBV27 and TRBJ2-7; D assignment may be TRBD1 or TRBD2 (5 bases each). Per germline, CDR1 MNHEY and CDR2 SMNVEV (reference sequence). V shed 6 bases and J shed 2 bases, with 14 bases lying between them. This CDR3 comprises 14 residues.

The gene calls are TRBV28 and TRBJ1-1; D is perhaps TRBD1 (5 bases). This CDR3 spans 14 amino acids. V shed 7 bases and J shed 1 base, with 13 bases lying between them. The germline V gene has CDR1 MDHEN and CDR2 SYDVKM. The CDR3 nucleotides are TGTGCCAGCAATGCAGGGTTCCGGAACACTGAAGCTTTCTTT. It translates to CASNAGFRNTEAFF.

The rearrangement joins TRBV6-1 to TRBJ1-5; D not resolved. V was pared by 6 bases and J by 8 bases, with 14 bases between. The germline V gene encodes CDR1 MNHNS and CDR2 SASEGT. The CDR3 runs to 13 residues. The CDR3, as DNA: TGTGCCAGCAGCCCATCGGAGTTCAAGCCCCAGCATTTT. This translates into CASSPSEFKPQHF.

The genes are TRBV5-1 and TRBJ2-1; D is unresolved. This CDR3 region has 15 residues. Germline V gene sequence: CDR1 SGHRS, CDR2 YFSETQ. The ends were cut back, 2 bases at V and 2 bases at J, with 11 bases in the middle. As DNA, the CDR3 is TGCGCCAGCAGCTTTAAGGTCTTCGCCTACAATGAGCAGTTCTTC. This codes for CASSFKVFAYNEQFF.

The chain has TRBV5-4 and TRBJ2-5; 7 bases line up with TRBD1. V was pared by 5 bases and J by 11 bases, with 15 bases of the junction left unmatched. The germline CDR1 and CDR2 sequences are SGHNT and YYREEE (reference sequence). The CDR3 consists of 14 residues. CDR3 in DNA: TGTGCCAGCAGTCGAGCGACAGGGATGGGTGAGCAGTACTTC. Amino acid sequence: CASSRATGMGEQYF.

There are many counts of this clonotype. This rearrangement joins TRBV10-3 to TRBJ2-7; TRBD2 agrees at 10 bases. The trim removed 10 bases at V and 2 bases at J, leaving 5 bases unmatched. Germline V gives CDR1 ENHRY, CDR2 SYGVKD. This CDR3 comprises 13 residues. CDR3 residues: CATQGLATYEQYF. The CDR3 region has the DNA TGTGCCACCCAGGGACTAGCGACCTACGAGCAGTACTTC.

The chain carries TRBV5-1 and TRBJ2-1; 9 bases line up with TRBD1. This CDR3 is 15 amino acids long. The germline gives CDR1 SGHRS, CDR2 YFSETQ. Trimming at V came to 4 bases and at J to 8 bases, leaving 10 bases not matched to a gene. Written as DNA, the CDR3 is TGCGCCAGCAGCCTCCGGGACAGGGTCCTCGATGAGCAGTTCTTC. It encodes CASSLRDRVLDEQFF.

This clonotype was detected only a few times. The chain has TRBV7-3 and TRBJ2-3, with D possibly TRBD2 on 5 matching bases. This CDR3 contains 13 residues. CDR1 and CDR2 (germline): SGHTA, FQGTGA. V dropped 3 bases and J dropped 6 bases, with 10 bases sitting between them. The CDR3 DNA reads as TGTGCCAGCAGCTTGACTAATAGCGATACGCAGTATTTT. Protein product: CASSLTNSDTQYF. Complete variable domain (other parts from reference TRBV7-3 and TRBJ2-3): GAGVSQTPSNKVTEKGKYVELRCDPISGHTALYWYRQSLGQGPEFLIYFQGTGAADDSGLPNDRFFAVRPEGSVSTLKIQRTERGDSAVYLCASSLTNSDTQYFGPGTRLTVL.